This is a list of T cell receptor beta chains from one sample in a study of blood T cell repertoires in COVID-19. Some clones are missing from TCRdb's copy, which holds only in-frame ones; the method was immunoSEQ multiplex PCR. The top ten hold roughly 25% of the sample, which has about 87,000 clones, around 88% seen once. The sequencing input was peripheral blood. These receptors were obtained from a human donor in a cohort sampled during active COVID-19. Each CDR3 is given with its conserved first and last residue. The D gene is left open where the match is weak. Clone size is shown for a subset of rows, as once, few, many or a class of expanded clone.

D	V	size	J	CDR3	DNA
-	TRBV13	many	TRBJ2-5	CASSLRQLQETQYF	TGTGCCAGCAGCTTACGACAGCTCCAAGAGACCCAGTACTTC
TRBD1	TRBV5-1	-	TRBJ2-5	CASRADRARETQYF	TGCGCCAGCAGGGCGGACAGGGCTCGAGAGACCCAGTACTTC
-	TRBV25-1	-	TRBJ2-5	CASSVDPGSETQYF	TGTGCCAGCAGTGTCGACCCGGGGAGTGAGACCCAGTACTTC
-	TRBV18	-	TRBJ1-1	CASSPIGEGDTEAFF	TGTGCCAGCTCACCAATCGGGGAGGGCGACACTGAAGCTTTCTTT
-	TRBV3-1/TRBV3-2	-	TRBJ2-7	CASSQGPGEQYF	TGTGCCAGCAGCCAAGGGCCGGGCGAGCAGTACTTC
-	TRBV20-1	-	TRBJ2-3	CSASPFGGASTDTQYF	TGCAGTGCTAGTCCCTTTGGCGGGGCTAGCACAGATACGCAGTATTTT
TRBD1	TRBV5-4	-	TRBJ1-6	CASSWGTGEKSPLHF	TGTGCCAGCAGCTGGGGAACAGGGGAGAAGTCACCCCTCCACTTT
-	TRBV11-1	-	TRBJ2-5	CASSFRQTVQETQYF	TGTGCCAGCAGCTTTCGACAGACTGTTCAAGAGACCCAGTACTTC
-	TRBV29-1	few	TRBJ2-7	CSVYHRDYEQYF	TGCAGCGTTTACCACAGGGACTACGAGCAGTACTTC
-	TRBV6-5	-	TRBJ1-4	CASRREGEKLFF	TGTGCCAGCCGCAGGGAGGGCGAAAAACTGTTTTTT
TRBD1	TRBV10-3	-	TRBJ1-2	CAITADRGRLGYTF	TGTGCCATCACCGCGGACAGGGGGCGTCTTGGCTACACCTTC
-	TRBV7-3	once	TRBJ2-5	CASSLNNPGVGETQYF	TGTGCCAGCAGCTTAAATAACCCAGGGGTGGGAGAGACCCAGTACTTC
-	TRBV6-5	-	TRBJ1-2	CASTLASTAGYTF	TGTGCCAGCACGTTAGCGTCGACGGCTGGCTACACCTTC
-	TRBV5-8	once	TRBJ1-5	CASSSVREPQHF	TGTGCCAGCAGCTCTGTTCGGGAGCCCCAGCATTTT
TRBD1	TRBV6-6	-	TRBJ1-5	CASSLGQASNQPQHF	TGTGCCAGCAGCTTGGGACAGGCTAGCAATCAGCCCCAGCATTTT
TRBD2	TRBV4-1	-	TRBJ2-1	CASSHAGTSGSWEQFF	TGCGCCAGCAGCCATGCCGGGACTAGCGGGAGCTGGGAGCAGTTCTTC
TRBD2	TRBV6-5	-	TRBJ2-3	CASSYAGGFTDTQYF	TGTGCCAGCAGTTACGCCGGGGGGTTCACAGATACGCAGTATTTT
-	TRBV20-1	few	TRBJ1-3	CSATRWDTIYF	TGCAGCGCTACCAGGTGGGACACCATATATTTT
TRBD1	TRBV6-2/TRBV6-3	-	TRBJ2-2	CASSYPPKASSTGSTGELFF	TGTGCCAGCAGTTACCCACCCAAAGCGTCATCGACAGGGTCTACCGGGGAGCTGTTTTTT